What follows are 19 T cell receptor beta chains derived from one specimen sequenced in a study of Graves' ophthalmopathy and Graves' hyperthyroidism. From RNA, the CDR3 regions of TCR beta chains were amplified and sequenced. First-round RT-PCR relied on HTBI primers, and a second-round multiplex PCR came next. TCRdb reanalysed the multiplex PCR reads using MiXCR and keeps one entry per CDR3 protein. The data hold over 40,000 distinct CDR3 sequences, with 50% observed a single time. The specimen sequenced was peripheral blood. These receptors all come from an adult man with Graves' ophthalmopathy.

There are many counts of this clonotype. The V and J genes are TRBV11-2 and TRBJ1-5; perhaps TRBD1 as D (6 bases). V was shortened by 5 bases and J by 1 base, with 12 bases between the two germline ends. The CDR3 contains 15 residues. The germline V gene encodes CDR1 SGHAT and CDR2 FQNNGV. CDR3 nucleotides: TGTGCCAGCAGCCCGGGGGGCTGGAGCAATCAGCCCCAGCATTTT. Translated, it gives CASSPGGWSNQPQHF.

The CDR3 sequence is CASSVDGGLPNEQFF. CDR3 nucleotides: TGTGCCAGCAGCGTCGACGGGGGTCTCCCCAATGAGCAGTTCTTC. The chain combines TRBV11-2 with TRBJ2-1; D possibly corresponds to TRBD2 (6 bases). The V end lost 5 bases, the J end lost 6 bases, and 17 bases lay between the germline ends. Germline assignment: CDR1 SGHAT and CDR2 FQNNGV. The CDR3 runs to 15 residues.

This clonotype was observed at least ten times. CDR3: CASSPVVKETQYF. The CDR3, as DNA: TGTGCCAGCTCACCGGTGGTTAAAGAGACCCAGTACTTC. The chain joins TRBV18 to TRBJ2-5; the D is unclear. V was pared by 3 bases and J by 3 bases, with 8 bases between. The CDR3 length is 13 residues. Per the germline V gene, CDR1 is KGHSH and CDR2 is LQKENI.

Many counts were recorded for this clonotype. This chain links TRBV4-2 with TRBJ2-1, with a possible D match to TRBD1 (5 bases). The CDR3 contains 15 residues. The V gene lost 4 bases and the J gene lost 6 bases, with 16 bases spanning the gap. Per the germline V gene, CDR1 is LGHNA and CDR2 is YNFKEQ. DNA for the CDR3: TGTGCCAGCAGCCTCAGGGTGATAGGGTGCAATGAGCAGTTCTTC. This gives the protein CASSLRVIGCNEQFF.

A word on this clonotype: The CDR3 carries no conserved terminal phenylalanine or tryptophan, so it likely arises from a read error. The genes are TRBV5-4 and TRBJ1-1; perhaps TRBD1 as D (6 bases). V shed 4 bases and J shed 1 base, with 11 bases lying between them. CDR1 is SGHNT and CDR2 is YYREEE in the germline V gene (reference sequence). The CDR3 has 14 residues. CDR3 sequence (DNA): TGTGCCAGCAGCCGGGACAAGGCGAACACTGAAGCTTTCTGT. Its translation: CASSRDKANTEAFC.

With regard to this clonotype: The DNA is omitted, as the CDR3 cannot be located on it reliably, and the CDR3 follows TCRdb's listing. V is TRBV5-1 and J is TRBJ1-1; TRBD1 is the table's D call, not checked against the DNA. Termini included, the CDR3 measures 20 amino acids. Germline CDR1 is SGHRS and CDR2 is YFSETQ. The CDR3: CASSGQGGYTFGSGTTEAFF.

This chain connects TRBV4-1 to TRBJ2-7, with a tentative D call TRBD1 (6 bases). V was trimmed by 4 bases and J by 4 bases, leaving 14 bases between them. The germline V gene has CDR1 MGHRA and CDR2 YSYEKL. The CDR3 runs to 14 residues. The CDR3 protein is CASSPGHSHYEQYF. The CDR3 region has the DNA TGCGCCAGCAGCCCGGGACACTCGCATTACGAGCAGTACTTC.

This clonotype is a singleton in its sample. The V and J genes are TRBV20-1 and TRBJ2-3; TRBD2 agrees at 7 bases. The CDR3 totals 14 residues. V trimming: 4 bases; J trimming: 4 bases; junction bases outside the gene matches: 8. The germline V gene encodes CDR1 DFQATT and CDR2 SNEGSKA (reference sequence). CDR3 residues: CSATKLAASDTQYF. The CDR3, as DNA: TGCAGTGCTACAAAGCTAGCGGCATCAGATACGCAGTATTTT.

This clonotype has a count of ten or more. V usage is TRBV9 and J usage is TRBJ1-2; D is ambiguous. CDR1 is SGDLS, CDR2 YYNGEE, per germline. Trimming took off 0 bases at V and 1 base at J, with 7 bases between the two ends. This CDR3 is 14 amino acids long. The CDR3 DNA reads as TGTGCCAGCAGCGTAGACAGCTTTAACTATGGCTACACCTTC. Translation gives CASSVDSFNYGYTF. Full variable domain (rest looked up from reference TRBV9 and TRBJ1-2): DSGVTQTPKHLITATGQRVTLRCSPRSGDLSVYWYQQSLDQGLQFLIQYYNGEERAKGNILERFSAQQFPDLHSELNLSSLELGDSALYFCASSVDSFNYGYTFGSGTRLTVV.

This clonotype was picked up many times. The chain recombines TRBV7-9 with TRBJ2-7, with D perhaps matching TRBD1 or TRBD2 (5 bases each). V lost 5 bases to trimming and J lost 0 bases, with 11 bases between them. The CDR3 extends over 14 amino acids. CDR1 and CDR2 from the germline V gene are SEHNR and FQNEAQ (reference sequence). CDR3 sequence reads: CASSRDQNSYEQYF. CDR3 coding DNA: TGTGCCAGCAGCCGGGACCAGAACTCCTACGAGCAGTACTTC.

In this sample, this clonotype turned up many times. This chain links TRBV2 with TRBJ2-5, with D maybe TRBD1 (5 bases). Trimming removed 4 bases at V and 5 bases at J, with 17 bases between. Germline CDR1 and CDR2: SNHLY and FYNNEI. This CDR3 is 15 amino acids long. CDR3 bases: TGTGCCAGCAGTGTGGGGCGATCCCTGTTGGAGACCCAGTACTTC. Protein product: CASSVGRSLLETQYF.

The rearrangement uses TRBV20-1 and TRBJ2-1, with D tentatively TRBD1 (6 bases). The length of the CDR3 is 16 residues. The germline V and J ends were trimmed by 6 bases and 5 bases, with 23 bases remaining between them. Per germline, CDR1 DFQATT and CDR2 SNEGSKA (reference sequence). The CDR3 protein is CSASRQAPQRNNEQFF. CDR3 nucleotide sequence: TGCAGTGCCAGCAGACAGGCACCCCAAAGGAACAATGAGCAGTTCTTC.

The chain couples TRBV20-1 to TRBJ2-7, with D possibly being TRBD1 or TRBD2 (6 bases each). Looked up from germline, CDR1 is DFQATT and CDR2 is SNEGSKA (reference sequence). The CDR3 runs to 16 residues. Trimming took 5 bases from V and 6 from J, leaving 26 bases between them. The CDR3 DNA reads as TGCAGTGCTTCTACTAGCACCCGGGGGCGAGGCTCCGAGCAGTACTTC. Protein sequence: CSASTSTRGRGSEQYF.

This chain uses TRBV11-2 with TRBJ2-5, with 9 bases that match TRBD2. J lost 6 bases, V lost 5 bases, and 13 bases had no gene match. This CDR3 region has 16 residues. Germline V CDR1 and CDR2: SGHAT, FQNNGV. The CDR3 region is CASSPVHSGGAQTQYF. The CDR3 DNA follows: TGTGCCAGCAGCCCAGTTCATAGCGGGGGCGCACAGACCCAGTACTTC.

The chain has TRBV20-1 and TRBJ2-1; the match to TRBD2 covers 9 bases. Germline CDR1 and CDR2: DFQATT and SNEGSKA (reference sequence). The V gene end was trimmed by 3 bases and the J gene end by 9 bases; junction bases not matched to a gene: 6. This CDR3 has 13 residues. The CDR3 loop is CSARRGRAGEQFF. The CDR3, as DNA: TGCAGTGCTAGGCGCGGGAGGGCCGGTGAGCAGTTCTTC.

The count of this clonotype is one. This chain links TRBV7-2 with TRBJ1-1, with D tentatively TRBD1 (5 bases). Germline CDR1 and CDR2: SGHTA and FQGNSA. The CDR3 runs 14 residues. V was pared by 0 bases and J by 5 bases, with 10 bases between. The chain's CDR3 is CASSLAVWGTEAFF. The CDR3, as DNA: TGTGCCAGCAGCTTAGCGGTTTGGGGGACTGAAGCTTTCTTT.

The chain has TRBV4-2 and TRBJ2-2; no reliable D call. CDR3 length: 11 amino acids. Between the trimmed V and J ends, which lost 2 bases and 9 bases, there was a span of 4 bases. Germline CDR1 and CDR2: LGHNA and YNFKEQ. CDR3 DNA sequence: TGTGCCAGCAGCCAACACAGGGAGCTGTTTTTT. Translated, it gives CASSQHRELFF.

The V call is TRBV7-3, the J call TRBJ2-7, with a tentative D call TRBD1 (6 bases). This CDR3 comprises 16 residues. Looked up from germline, CDR1 is SGHTA and CDR2 is FQGTGA. V was trimmed by 2 bases and J by 2 bases, leaving 16 bases between them. The CDR3 here is CASSLEPEQGAYEQYF. In DNA, the CDR3 is TGTGCCAGCAGCTTAGAGCCGGAACAGGGTGCCTACGAGCAGTACTTC. The variable domain in full, with the rest retrieved from reference TRBV7-3 and TRBJ2-7, is GAGVSQTPSNKVTEKGKYVELRCDPISGHTALYWYRQSLGQGPEFLIYFQGTGAADDSGLPNDRFFAVRPEGSVSTLKIQRTERGDSAVYLCASSLEPEQGAYEQYFGPGTRLTVT.

Worth noting for this clonotype: The final CDR3 position lacks the conserved phenylalanine or tryptophan, pointing to a likely read error. The chain combines TRBV14 with TRBJ2-5; D may be TRBD1 (6 bases). Trimming took 4 bases from V and 1 from J, leaving 19 bases between them. This CDR3 contains 17 residues. Germline V gene data show CDR1 as SGHDN and CDR2 as FVKESK. Here the CDR3 reads CASSLSGAGRIQETQYC. The CDR3 nucleotides are TGTGCCAGCAGCCTATCAGGGGCAGGCCGTATCCAAGAGACCCAGTACTGC.